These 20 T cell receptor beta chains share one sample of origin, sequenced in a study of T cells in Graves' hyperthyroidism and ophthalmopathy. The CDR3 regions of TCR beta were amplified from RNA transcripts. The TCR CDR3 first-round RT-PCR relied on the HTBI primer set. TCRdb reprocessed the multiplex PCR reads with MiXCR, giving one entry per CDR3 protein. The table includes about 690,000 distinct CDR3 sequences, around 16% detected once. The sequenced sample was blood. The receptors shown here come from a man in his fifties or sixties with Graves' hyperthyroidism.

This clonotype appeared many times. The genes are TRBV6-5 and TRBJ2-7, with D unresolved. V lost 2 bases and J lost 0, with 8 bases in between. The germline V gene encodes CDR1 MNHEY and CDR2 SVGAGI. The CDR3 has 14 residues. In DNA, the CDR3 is TGTGCCAGCAGTTACGCGGTGAGCTCCTACGAGCAGTACTTC. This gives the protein CASSYAVSSYEQYF.

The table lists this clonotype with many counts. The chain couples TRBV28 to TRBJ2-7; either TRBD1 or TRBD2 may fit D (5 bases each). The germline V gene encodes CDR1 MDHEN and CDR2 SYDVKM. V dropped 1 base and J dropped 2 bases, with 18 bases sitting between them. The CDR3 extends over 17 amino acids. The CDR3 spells CASSLFTGATFTYEQYF. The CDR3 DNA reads TGTGCCAGCAGTTTATTTACCGGGGCCACATTCACCTACGAGCAGTACTTC.

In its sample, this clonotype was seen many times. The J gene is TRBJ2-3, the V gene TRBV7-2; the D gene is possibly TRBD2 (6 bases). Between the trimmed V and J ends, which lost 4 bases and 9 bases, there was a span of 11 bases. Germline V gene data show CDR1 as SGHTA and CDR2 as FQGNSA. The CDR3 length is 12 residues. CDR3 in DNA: TGTGCCAGCAGCTCCCGGGACTTAACGCAGTATTTT. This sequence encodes CASSSRDLTQYF.

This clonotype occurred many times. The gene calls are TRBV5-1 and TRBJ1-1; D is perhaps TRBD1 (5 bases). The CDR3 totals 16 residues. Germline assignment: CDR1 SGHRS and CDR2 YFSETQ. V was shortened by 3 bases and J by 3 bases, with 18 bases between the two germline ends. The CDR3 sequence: CASSSQHDRFHTEAFF. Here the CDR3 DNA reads TGCGCCAGCAGCTCGCAGCATGACAGATTTCACACTGAAGCTTTCTTT.

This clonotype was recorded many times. The CDR3 DNA reads TGTGCCTGGACCGAAGCCGGATTCGGAAACACCATATATTTT. It specifies CAWTEAGFGNTIYF. The chain uses TRBV30 and TRBJ1-3; D not resolved. Germline-derived CDR1 and CDR2 are GTSNPN and SVGIG (reference sequence). V was clipped by 4 bases and J by 4 bases, with 14 bases between them. The CDR3 extends over 14 amino acids. The entire variable domain, with the rest obtained from reference TRBV30 and TRBJ1-3, is as follows: SQTIHQWPATLVQPVGSPLSLECTVEGTSNPNLYWYRQAAGRGLQLLFYSVGIGQISSEVPQNLSASRPQDRQFILSSKKLLLSDSGFYLCAWTEAGFGNTIYFGEGSWLTVV.

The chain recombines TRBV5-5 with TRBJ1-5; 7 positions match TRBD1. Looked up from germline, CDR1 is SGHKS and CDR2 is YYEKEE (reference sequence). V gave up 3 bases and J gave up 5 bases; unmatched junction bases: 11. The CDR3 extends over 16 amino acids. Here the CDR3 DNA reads TGTGCCAGCAGCTATCTTCCGACAGGGCGCGATCAGCCCCAGCATTTT. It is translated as CASSYLPTGRDQPQHF.

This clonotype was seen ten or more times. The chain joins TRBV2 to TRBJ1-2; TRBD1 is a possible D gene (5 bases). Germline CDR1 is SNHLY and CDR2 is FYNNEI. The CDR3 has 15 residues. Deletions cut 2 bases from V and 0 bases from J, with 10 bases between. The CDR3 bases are TGTGCCAGCAGTGAATTGACAGCCACTAACTATGGCTACACCTTC. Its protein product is CASSELTATNYGYTF.

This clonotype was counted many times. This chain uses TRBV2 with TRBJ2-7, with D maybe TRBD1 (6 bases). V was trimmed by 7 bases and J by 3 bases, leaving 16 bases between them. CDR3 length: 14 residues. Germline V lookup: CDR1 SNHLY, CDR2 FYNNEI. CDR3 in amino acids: CASILEQGHYEQYF. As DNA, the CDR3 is TGTGCCAGCATCCTGGAACAGGGACACTACGAGCAGTACTTC. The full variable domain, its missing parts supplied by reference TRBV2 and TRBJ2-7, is EPEVTQTPSHQVTQMGQEVILRCVPISNHLYFYWYRQILGQKVEFLVSFYNNEISEKSEIFDDQFSVERPDGSNFTLKIRSTKLEDSAMYFCASILEQGHYEQYFGPGTRLTVT.

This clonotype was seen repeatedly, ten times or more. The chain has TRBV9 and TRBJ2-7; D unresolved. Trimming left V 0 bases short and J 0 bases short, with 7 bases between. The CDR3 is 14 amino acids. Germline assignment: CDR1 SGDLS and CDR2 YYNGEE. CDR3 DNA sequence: TGTGCCAGCAGCGTAGATGGTCGCTCCTACGAGCAGTACTTC. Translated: CASSVDGRSYEQYF.

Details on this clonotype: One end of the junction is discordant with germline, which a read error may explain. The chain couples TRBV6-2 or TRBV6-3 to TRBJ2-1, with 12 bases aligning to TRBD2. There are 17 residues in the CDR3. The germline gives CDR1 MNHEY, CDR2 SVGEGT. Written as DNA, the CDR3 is TGTGCCAGCAGTGACTCGAGGGGACTAGCGGGCTACAATGAGCAGTTCTTC. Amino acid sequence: CASSDSRGLAGYNEQFF.

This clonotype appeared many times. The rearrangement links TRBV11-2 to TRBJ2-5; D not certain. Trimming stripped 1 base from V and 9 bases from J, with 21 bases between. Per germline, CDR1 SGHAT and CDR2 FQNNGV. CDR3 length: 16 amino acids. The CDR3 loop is CASSLVPVADGPAQYF. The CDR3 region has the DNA TGTGCCAGCAGCTTAGTCCCGGTGGCGGACGGACCGGCCCAGTACTTC.

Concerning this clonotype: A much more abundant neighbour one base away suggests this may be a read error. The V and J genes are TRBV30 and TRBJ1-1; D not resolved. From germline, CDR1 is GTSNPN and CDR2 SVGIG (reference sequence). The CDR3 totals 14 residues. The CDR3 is CAWRGIGVYTGAFF. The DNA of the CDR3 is TGTGCCTGGAGGGGGATTGGGGTCTACACTGGAGCTTTCTTT.

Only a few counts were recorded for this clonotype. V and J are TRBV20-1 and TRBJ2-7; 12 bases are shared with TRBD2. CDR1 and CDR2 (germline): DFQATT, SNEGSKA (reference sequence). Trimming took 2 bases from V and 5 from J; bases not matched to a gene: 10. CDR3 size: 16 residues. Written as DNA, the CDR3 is TGCAGTGCTAGAATCGGACTAGCGGGACCCCTCCACGAGCAGTACTTC. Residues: CSARIGLAGPLHEQYF.

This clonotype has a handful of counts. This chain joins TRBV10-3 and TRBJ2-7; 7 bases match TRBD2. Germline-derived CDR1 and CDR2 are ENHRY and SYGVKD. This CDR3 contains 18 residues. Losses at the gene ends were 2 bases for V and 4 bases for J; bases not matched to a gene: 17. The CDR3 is CAISEGGVGEGLGYEQYF. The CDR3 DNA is TGTGCCATCAGTGAGGGGGGGGTGGGGGAGGGCCTGGGGTACGAGCAGTACTTC.

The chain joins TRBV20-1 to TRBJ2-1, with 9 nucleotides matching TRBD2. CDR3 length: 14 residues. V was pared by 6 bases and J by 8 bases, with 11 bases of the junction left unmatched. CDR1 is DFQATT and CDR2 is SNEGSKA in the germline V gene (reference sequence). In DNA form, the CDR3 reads TGCAGTGCACTACCACCGGGACTAGCCTATGAGCAGTTCTTC. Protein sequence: CSALPPGLAYEQFF.

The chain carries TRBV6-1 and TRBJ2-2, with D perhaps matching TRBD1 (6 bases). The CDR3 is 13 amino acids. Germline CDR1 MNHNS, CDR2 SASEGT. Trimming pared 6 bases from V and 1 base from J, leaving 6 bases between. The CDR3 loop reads CASRDRNTGELFF. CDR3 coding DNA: TGTGCCAGCAGGGACAGGAACACCGGGGAGCTGTTTTTT.

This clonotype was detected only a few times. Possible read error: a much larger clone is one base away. CDR3 coding DNA: TGTGCCAGCAGCTCGGGACTAGCGGGAAGCGCAGATACGCAGTATTTT. It is translated as CASSSGLAGSADTQYF. The V and J genes are TRBV7-3 and TRBJ2-3; TRBD2 matches at 13 bases. The CDR3 runs 16 residues. With V trimmed by 4 bases and J by 4 bases, 5 bases remained unmatched. The germline V gene encodes CDR1 SGHTA and CDR2 FQGTGA.

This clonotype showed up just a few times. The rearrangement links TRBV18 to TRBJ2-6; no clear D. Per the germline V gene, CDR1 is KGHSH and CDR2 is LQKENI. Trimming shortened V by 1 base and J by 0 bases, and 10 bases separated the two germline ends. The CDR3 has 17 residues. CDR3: CASSPRQQSSGANVLTF. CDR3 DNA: TGTGCCAGCTCACCACGTCAGCAGAGCTCTGGGGCCAACGTCCTGACTTTC.

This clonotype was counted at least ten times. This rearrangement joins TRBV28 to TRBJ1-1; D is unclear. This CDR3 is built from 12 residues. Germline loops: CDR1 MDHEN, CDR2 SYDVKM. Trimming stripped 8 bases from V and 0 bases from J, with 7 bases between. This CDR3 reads CASRTVNTEAFF. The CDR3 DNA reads TGTGCCAGCCGGACGGTGAACACTGAAGCTTTCTTT.

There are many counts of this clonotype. This chain's CDR3 is CASKGFWGLAGADTQYF. In nucleotides, the CDR3 is TGTGCCAGCAAAGGATTTTGGGGACTAGCGGGAGCTGATACGCAGTATTTT. The genes are TRBV28 and TRBJ2-3, with 14 bases aligning to TRBD2. Germline CDR1 and CDR2: MDHEN and SYDVKM. Trimming removed 7 bases from V and 6 bases from J; junction bases left unmatched: 12. The length of the CDR3 is 17 residues.